Sequencing of this T cell receptor (beta chain) was carried out in a study of tumor and adjacent non-tumor tissue in lung cancer. Study summary: Patients comprised 12 adenocarcinoma, a couple of squamous cell carcinoma and 1 small cell lung cancer. On average, productive TCRbeta reads reached 4 million to 4.5 million per sample. Study observations and caveats: Tumor tissue had significantly higher TCR diversity than normal lung. Normal lung showed higher cumulative top 100 clone frequency than tumor.

With regard to this clonotype: The antigen remains undetermined. A read error may explain this, as a much larger clone is one base away.

The template was RNA from unsorted bulk tissue. Germline V gene data show CDR1 as MNHNS and CDR2 as SASEGT. The CDR3 has 13 amino acids. Trimming left V 9 bases short and J 6 bases short, with 16 bases between. TCRbeta libraries were built with three rounds of nested PCR, modified from ARM-PCR. A single record per CDR3 protein comes from TCRdb applying MiXCR to the multiplex PCR reads. The sample has approximately 120,000 distinct CDR3 sequences; about 75% are singletons. The sequenced material came from lung tumor tissue. The receptor's source is an older woman with non-small cell lung cancer. V usage is TRBV6-1 and J usage is TRBJ2-3; D perhaps matches TRBD1 (6 bases). CDR3 DNA sequence: TGTGCCAGTGGGACAACCCGGGCGGATACGCAGTATTTT. It encodes CASGTTRADTQYF.